This T cell receptor (beta chain) was sequenced during a study of beta chain features in type 1 diabetes. Findings and limits, study-wide: Unsettled here was the matter of whether HLA type influences TCRB rearrangement. TCRB CDR3s were moderately but significantly shorter in Type 1 diabetes patients in all four CD4+ subsets.

On this clone itself: Antigen: not known.

Reverse transcribing all isolated RNA meant expressed TCRB transcripts were sequenced. Produced via immunoSEQ multiplex PCR; TCRdb's table is partial and in-frame only. This table holds fewer than 650,000 clones, 15% to 18% found once. V was shortened by 0 bases and J by 5 bases, with 8 bases between the two germline ends. The CDR3 extends over 14 amino acids. Germline V gene data show CDR1 as SNHLY and CDR2 as FYNNEI. The rearrangement joins TRBV2 to TRBJ1-5; possible D gene TRBD1, 5 bases. The receptor's source is a man between 18 and 35 years old in good health. The sequenced sample was naive CD4+ T cells from blood. CDR3 sequence reads: CASSEAGGHQPQHF. The DNA for the CDR3 is TGTGCCAGCAGTGAAGCTGGGGGTCATCAGCCCCAGCATTTT.